A selection of T cell receptor beta chains follows, all from one sample in a study of blood T cell repertoires in COVID-19. Clones were sequenced by immunoSEQ multiplex PCR, and TCRdb holds only the in-frame ones, with some missing. The table includes 150,000 to 200,000 clones, around nine tenths detected once. Sample: peripheral blood. These receptors were obtained from a woman younger than 30 who had recovered from COVID-19. Each CDR3 is given with its conserved first and last residue. D genes are given only for firm matches. Size is omitted from some rows. Given values are once, few, many or a class for expanded clones.

TRBD1	-	TRBV18	TRBJ1-5	TGTGCCAGCTCTCCAGGACAGGGAGGCAATCAGCCCCAGCATTTT	CASSPGQGGNQPQHF
TRBD2	-	TRBV27	TRBJ2-1	TGTGCCAGCAGTTTCGGGGGGGGGATCAATGAGCAGTTCTTC	CASSFGGGINEQFF
TRBD1	-	TRBV12-3/TRBV12-4	TRBJ1-2	TGTGCCAGCAGTATGGGACAGAACTATGGCTACACCTTC	CASSMGQNYGYTF
-	-	TRBV30	TRBJ1-5	TGTGCCTGGAGTGTCTCCGGGCAGGGGCTCGTGCCCCAGCATTTT	CAWSVSGQGLVPQHF
-	once	TRBV6-2/TRBV6-3	TRBJ2-1	TGTGCCAGCAGTTATACAGGACCATACAATGAGCAGTTCTTC	CASSYTGPYNEQFF
TRBD1	-	TRBV20-1	TRBJ2-5	TGCAGTGCTAGTTCGACAGGGGGCTTTGAGACCCAGTACTTC	CSASSTGGFETQYF
-	-	TRBV10-3	TRBJ1-5	TGTGCCATCAGTACATCCGAGGGTCAGCCCCAGCATTTT	CAISTSEGQPQHF
-	once	TRBV19	TRBJ2-4	TGTGCCAGTAGTCCCCTCGACATTGCCAAAAACATTCAGTACTTC	CASSPLDIAKNIQYF
TRBD1	-	TRBV6-2/TRBV6-3	TRBJ2-1	TGTGCCAGCAGTTACGACAGGGGTTTTGAGCAGTTCTTC	CASSYDRGFEQFF
-	-	TRBV10-3	TRBJ1-5	TGTGCCATCAGTGAGTCGGACGGGATCGTAAATCCCCAGCATTTT	CAISESDGIVNPQHF
-	-	TRBV29-1	TRBJ2-1	TGCAGCGTTGCTAGCTCCTACAATGAGCAGTTCTTC	CSVASSYNEQFF
TRBD1	-	TRBV27	TRBJ1-1	TGTGCCAGCAGATACGGACAGGGCGGCACTGAAGCTTTCTTT	CASRYGQGGTEAFF
TRBD2	-	TRBV12-3/TRBV12-4	TRBJ2-1	TGTGCCAGCAGTTTCGGGACTACGAGTGAGCAGTTCTTC	CASSFGTTSEQFF
-	-	TRBV7-9	TRBJ1-4	TGTGCCAGCAGCCCTCGACAGGCGAATGAAAAACTGTTTTTT	CASSPRQANEKLFF
TRBD2	-	TRBV2	TRBJ2-3	TGTGCCAGCATTCCCATGACTAGCGGGACAGATACGCAGTATTTT	CASIPMTSGTDTQYF
TRBD2	-	TRBV9	TRBJ2-2	TGTGCCAGCAGCGCCCGAGCGGGGGAGTTGGGGGAGCTGTTTTTT	CASSARAGELGELFF
-	-	TRBV6-5	TRBJ1-5	TGTGCCAGCAGCTTCGATACTAAAGGAAATCAGCCCCAGCATTTT	CASSFDTKGNQPQHF
TRBD2	once	TRBV7-9	TRBJ2-7	TGTGCCAGCAGTCCGAGCGGGGGACCCTCCTACGAGCAGTACTTC	CASSPSGGPSYEQYF
-	-	TRBV6-2/TRBV6-3	TRBJ2-1	TGTGCCAGCAGTTCCCCACTCTACAATGAGCAGTTCTTC	CASSSPLYNEQFF
-	once	TRBV5-1	TRBJ2-3	TGCGCCAGCAGCTTGGTTCCTAACACAGATACGCAGTATTTT	CASSLVPNTDTQYF
-	-	TRBV6-5	TRBJ1-1	TGTGCCAGCACTTCGGGGGGCACTGAAGCTTTCTTT	CASTSGGTEAFF
TRBD1	-	TRBV5-3	TRBJ1-2	TGTGCCAGAAGTTTAGGGACAGGCGCGCCCGGGAGTAACTATGGCTACACCTTC	CARSLGTGAPGSNYGYTF
-	-	TRBV19	TRBJ1-1	TGTGCCAGTAGTATCCGGGAAGGTTCGAACACTGAAGCTTTCTTT	CASSIREGSNTEAFF
TRBD2	-	TRBV6-4	TRBJ2-2	TGTGCCAGCAGCCCAACTAGCGAGGACGGGGAGCTGTTTTTT	CASSPTSEDGELFF
-	-	TRBV7-9	TRBJ1-6	TGTGCCAGCAGCTTAGCGGGGACACCAACCCTCCACTTT	CASSLAGTPTLHF
-	-	TRBV7-2	TRBJ2-1	TGTGCCAGCAGCTTAGTAAGAGATAATGAGCAGTTCTTC	CASSLVRDNEQFF
-	-	TRBV3-1/TRBV3-2	TRBJ2-1	TGTGCCAGCAGCCCCCCGCTAAGGAGCTACAATGAGCAGTTCTTC	CASSPPLRSYNEQFF
TRBD1	-	TRBV6-6	TRBJ2-4	TGTGCCAGCAGTGCACAGGGGCTAGCCAAAAACATTCAGTACTTC	CASSAQGLAKNIQYF
TRBD1	-	TRBV5-1	TRBJ1-5	TGCGCCAGCAGCCCCGGGACAGCTAATCAGCCCCAGCATTTT	CASSPGTANQPQHF
-	-	TRBV2	TRBJ1-2	TGTGCCAGCATGAGTGAAGAGGGATTCTATGGCTACACCTTC	CASMSEEGFYGYTF
TRBD2	-	TRBV9	TRBJ2-1	TGTGCCAGCAGCGTAGCTACTAGCGGCAGATACAATGAGCAGTTCTTC	CASSVATSGRYNEQFF
-	few	TRBV10-3	TRBJ1-1	TGTGCCATCAGATACGAGACTGAAGCTTTCTTT	CAIRYETEAFF
-	-	TRBV18	TRBJ2-3	TGTGCCAGCTCACCCCCCCGTGTGAGGCAAGCAGATACGCAGTATTTT	CASSPPRVRQADTQYF
TRBD1	-	TRBV11-2	TRBJ2-6	TGTGCAAGCCGGATTTGGGGACAGGGGGCGACTGGGGCCAACGTCCTGACTTTC	CASRIWGQGATGANVLTF
-	-	TRBV6-5	TRBJ2-6	TGTGCCAGCAGTCGGAGCTCTGGGGCCAACGTCCTGACTTTC	CASSRSSGANVLTF
TRBD2	once	TRBV6-5	TRBJ2-3	TGTGCCAGCAGTTACGGCGGGAGGGGGACAGATACGCAGTATTTT	CASSYGGRGTDTQYF
-	-	TRBV4-1	TRBJ2-1	TGCGCCAGCAGCCATGCAAACGGGAGAGGCTCCTACAATGAGCAGTTCTTC	CASSHANGRGSYNEQFF
-	-	TRBV24-1	TRBJ1-4	TGTGCCACCAGTGATAGCCACAGGGAAGGGAATGAAAAACTGTTTTTT	CATSDSHREGNEKLFF
-	-	TRBV6-5	TRBJ1-2	TGTGCCAGCAGCTCAGGCCTCTATGGCTACACCTTC	CASSSGLYGYTF
-	-	TRBV6-5	TRBJ1-4	TGTGCCAGCAGTTACTCGAGGACACCCAATGAAAAACTGTTTTTT	CASSYSRTPNEKLFF
-	-	TRBV28	TRBJ2-1	TGTGCCAGCAGTTCCCAGGGCCTCTACAATGAGCAGTTCTTC	CASSSQGLYNEQFF
TRBD1	-	TRBV9	TRBJ1-2	TGTGCCAGCAGCCACCCGGCGTCTTGGACAGGCCCTAACTATGGCTACACCTTC	CASSHPASWTGPNYGYTF
-	-	TRBV28	TRBJ1-1	TGTGCCAGCAGTTTCGGGGGGAACACTGAAGCTTTCTTT	CASSFGGNTEAFF
TRBD2	-	TRBV13	TRBJ2-1	TGTGCCAGCAGCTTAGGCCTAAGACTAGCGGGAGCGAGGGAGCAGTTCTTC	CASSLGLRLAGAREQFF
-	-	TRBV7-2	TRBJ1-2	TGTGCCAGCAGCTTTTCAGTCGATAACTATGGCTACACCTTC	CASSFSVDNYGYTF
-	-	TRBV30	TRBJ1-6	TGTGCCTGGAGTGGGACAGTAAGGACACCCCTCCACTTT	CAWSGTVRTPLHF
-	-	TRBV19	TRBJ1-4	TGTGCCAGTAGTATAGGACAGCTTGATAATGAAAAACTGTTTTTT	CASSIGQLDNEKLFF
-	-	TRBV5-4	TRBJ1-6	TGTGCCAGCAGCGGGCTACAGGGTCGGAATTCACCCCTCCACTTT	CASSGLQGRNSPLHF
-	-	TRBV11-2	TRBJ2-1	TGTGCCAGCAGCTTAGATCCGGGAAGCTCCTACAATGAGCAGTTCTTC	CASSLDPGSSYNEQFF
-	once	TRBV7-3	TRBJ2-1	TGTGCCAGCAGCTTAAATGGGCTAGCGCCCTTCGACTACAATGAGCAGTTCTTC	CASSLNGLAPFDYNEQFF
TRBD1	-	TRBV28	TRBJ1-1	TGTGCCAGCACCCCGCACCCAGGGGGGAACACTGAAGCTTTCTTT	CASTPHPGGNTEAFF
TRBD1	-	TRBV10-1	TRBJ2-7	TGCGCCAGCATTCACGGGACAGGGGGAAGCTACGAGCAGTACTTC	CASIHGTGGSYEQYF